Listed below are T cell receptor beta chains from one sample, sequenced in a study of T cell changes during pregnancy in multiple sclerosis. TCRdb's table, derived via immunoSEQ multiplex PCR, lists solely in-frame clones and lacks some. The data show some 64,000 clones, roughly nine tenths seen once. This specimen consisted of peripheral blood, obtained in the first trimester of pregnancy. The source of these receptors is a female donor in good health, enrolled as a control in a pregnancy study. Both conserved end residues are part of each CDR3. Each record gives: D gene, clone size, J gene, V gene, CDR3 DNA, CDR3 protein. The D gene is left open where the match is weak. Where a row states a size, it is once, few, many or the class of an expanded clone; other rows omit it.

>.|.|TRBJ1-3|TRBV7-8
TGTGCCAGCAGCTCGCTCTGGGGCGCAGGAGGAAACACCATATATTTT
CASSSLWGAGGNTIYF
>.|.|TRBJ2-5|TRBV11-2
TGTGCCAGCAGCTATACAACAGGGAATGGGGGAGAGACCCAGTACTTC
CASSYTTGNGGETQYF
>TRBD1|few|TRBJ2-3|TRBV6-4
TGTGCCAGCAGTGACTCACAGGGGGCAGATACGCAGTATTTT
CASSDSQGADTQYF
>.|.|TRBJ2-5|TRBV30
TGTGCCTGGAGCCCATTCAGGGGCAGGGAGACCCAGTACTTC
CAWSPFRGRETQYF
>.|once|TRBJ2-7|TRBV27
TGTGCCAGCAGTTTATGGGGCCAGTCCTACGAGCAGTACTTC
CASSLWGQSYEQYF
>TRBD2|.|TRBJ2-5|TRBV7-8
TGTGCCAGCAGCTTAGCTAGACTAGCCCCGGGATACTTC
CASSLARLAPGYF
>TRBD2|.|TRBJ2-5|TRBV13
TGTGCCAGCAGCTTTCAGGGCGGGGGACGCCTAGCGGGAGGACTGTACTTC
CASSFQGGGRLAGGLYF
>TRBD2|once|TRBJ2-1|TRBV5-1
TGCGCCAGCAGCTTAGGGACTAGCGGGGGAGATGAGCAGTTCTTC
CASSLGTSGGDEQFF
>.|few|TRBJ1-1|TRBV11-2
TGTGCCAGCAGCTTAGTCCCGGGGATAGCTTTCTTT
CASSLVPGIAFF
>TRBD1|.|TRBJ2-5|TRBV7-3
TGTGCCAGCAGCCCCGGGACAGCCCAAGAGACCCAGTACTTC
CASSPGTAQETQYF
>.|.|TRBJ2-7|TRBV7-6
TGTGCCAGCAGCTCTATGAGGGCAGGGGAATCCTACGAGCAGTACTTC
CASSSMRAGESYEQYF
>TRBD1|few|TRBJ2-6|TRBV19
TGTGCCAGCTCTGACAGGGCCACTGGGGCCAACGTCCTGACTTTC
CASSDRATGANVLTF
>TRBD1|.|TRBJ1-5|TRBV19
TGTGCCAGTAGCCGGGACAGTAACAATCAGCCCCAGCATTTT
CASSRDSNNQPQHF
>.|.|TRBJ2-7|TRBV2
TGTGCCAGCAGTGAAGGTCAGGGATCCTACGAGCAGTACTTC
CASSEGQGSYEQYF
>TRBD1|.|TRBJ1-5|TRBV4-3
TGCGCCAGCAGCCAAGACCGGACAGGGGAGCTGCCCCAGCATTTT
CASSQDRTGELPQHF
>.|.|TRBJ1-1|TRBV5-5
TGTGCCAGCAGCTTGGCGATTACTTCTGAAGCTTTCTTT
CASSLAITSEAFF
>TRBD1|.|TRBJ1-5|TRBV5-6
TGTGCCAGCACCCTAAACCGGGACAGGGGTCTAAGCAATCAGCCCCAGCATTTT
CASTLNRDRGLSNQPQHF
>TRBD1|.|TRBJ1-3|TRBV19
TGTGCCAGTAGTATAGATGGGAAGGGGGCGCGTGGAAACACCATATATTTT
CASSIDGKGARGNTIYF
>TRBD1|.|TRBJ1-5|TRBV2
TGTGCCAGCAGTGGCAGACAGGGGGCAGTCAATCAGCCCCAGCATTTT
CASSGRQGAVNQPQHF
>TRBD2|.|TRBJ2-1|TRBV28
TGTGCCAGCAGTTTAGCGGGAGGGCAGGGTGAGCAGTTCTTC
CASSLAGGQGEQFF
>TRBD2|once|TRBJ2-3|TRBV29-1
TGCAGCCTAAAGGGCCTAGCGGGTTCGGATACGCAGTATTTT
CSLKGLAGSDTQYF
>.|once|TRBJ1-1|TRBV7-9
TGTGCCAGCAGCTTAGACAGTCTTGAAGCTTTCTTT
CASSLDSLEAFF
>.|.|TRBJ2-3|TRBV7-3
TGTGCCAGCAGCTTAAGACAGAATACAGATACGCAGTATTTT
CASSLRQNTDTQYF
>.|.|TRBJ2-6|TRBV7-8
TGTGCCAGCAGTTCGTCTTCCGTCTCTGGGGCCAACGTCCTGACTTTC
CASSSSSVSGANVLTF
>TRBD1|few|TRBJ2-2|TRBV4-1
TGCGCCAGCAGCGGAAAAGGACAGGGAGGGAACACCGGGGAGCTGTTTTTT
CASSGKGQGGNTGELFF
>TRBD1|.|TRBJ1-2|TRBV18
TGTGCCAGCGCCGGGACAGACTATGGCTACACCTTC
CASAGTDYGYTF
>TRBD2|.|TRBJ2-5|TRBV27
TGTGCCAGCAGTTTAACTACTAGCGGGAGGGGAGAGACCCAGTACTTC
CASSLTTSGRGETQYF
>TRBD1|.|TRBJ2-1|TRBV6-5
TGTGCCAGCAGTTACTGGGACAGACCGGGTGGTGAGCAGTTCTTC
CASSYWDRPGGEQFF
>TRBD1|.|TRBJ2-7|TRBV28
TGTGCCAGCAGTTTATTACAGGGGGCCTCCTACGAGCAGTACTTC
CASSLLQGASYEQYF
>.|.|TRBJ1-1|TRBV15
TGTGCCACCAGCAGAGGAGAGGGCACTGAAGCTTTCTTT
CATSRGEGTEAFF
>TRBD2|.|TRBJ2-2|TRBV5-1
TGCGCCAGCAGTTCTAGCGGGGGCCCCACCGGGGAGCTGTTTTTT
CASSSSGGPTGELFF
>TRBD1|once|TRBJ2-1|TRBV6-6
TGTGCCAGCAGCCCGGACAGGGTGTACAATGAGCAGTTCTTC
CASSPDRVYNEQFF
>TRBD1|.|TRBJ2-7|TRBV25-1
TGTGCCAGCAGGGGGACAGACTACGAGCAGTACTTC
CASRGTDYEQYF
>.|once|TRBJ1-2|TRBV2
TGTGCCAGCAGTGGGGGCCTGGGCTATGGCTACACCTTC
CASSGGLGYGYTF
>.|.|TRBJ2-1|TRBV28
TGTGCCAGCAGTTTTGAGGGTTATGTGGGAGTAGGGTCCAATGAGCAGTTCTTC
CASSFEGYVGVGSNEQFF
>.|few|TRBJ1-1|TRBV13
TGTGCCAGCAGCCTCCTGGGCGGGGTAGTGAACACTGAAGCTTTCTTT
CASSLLGGVVNTEAFF
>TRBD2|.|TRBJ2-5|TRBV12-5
TGTGCTAGTGGATCTTCTAGCGGGAGGCAGGAAGAGACCCAGTACTTC
CASGSSSGRQEETQYF
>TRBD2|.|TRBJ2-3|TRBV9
TGTGCCAGCAGCTTTAGCGGGAGGACAGATACGCAGTATTTT
CASSFSGRTDTQYF
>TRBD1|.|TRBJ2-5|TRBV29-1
TGCAGCGTAATCCTCTTTACCAGGGGGCGAGAGACCCAGTACTTC
CSVILFTRGRETQYF
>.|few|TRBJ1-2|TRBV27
TGTGCCAGCAGCCCAGCAGGGAGGGGGACCGATGGCTACACCTTC
CASSPAGRGTDGYTF
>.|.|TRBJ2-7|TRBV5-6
TGTGCCAGCAGCCTCTTCCCCGGGACACCCTCCTACGAGCAGTACTTC
CASSLFPGTPSYEQYF
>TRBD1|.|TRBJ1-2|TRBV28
TGTGCCAGCAGTTCCGGGACAGGGGGGGACCTCTATGGCTACACCTTC
CASSSGTGGDLYGYTF
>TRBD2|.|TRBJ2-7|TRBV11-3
TGTGCCAGCAGCTTCTCCGGCGGGAGAGGCGAGCAGTACTTC
CASSFSGGRGEQYF
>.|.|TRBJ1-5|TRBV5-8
TGTGCCAGCAGGACCGGACAATCCCATAGCAATCAGCCCCAGCATTTT
CASRTGQSHSNQPQHF
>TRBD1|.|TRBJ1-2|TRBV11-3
TGTGCCAGCAGCCCCTTCTCCGGGGCACAGGGGATGCCTAACTATGGCTACACCTTC
CASSPFSGAQGMPNYGYTF
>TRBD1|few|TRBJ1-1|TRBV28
TGTGCCAGCAGTTTGCGGACAGGCAGTGGAGCTTTCTTT
CASSLRTGSGAFF
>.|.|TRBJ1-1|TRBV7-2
TGTGCCAGCAGCTTAGACGGGTTGATGAACACTGAAGCTTTCTTT
CASSLDGLMNTEAFF
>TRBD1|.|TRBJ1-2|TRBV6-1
TGTGCCAGCAGTGTTGGGAAGGCAGGGGGAGGACATGGCTACACCTTC
CASSVGKAGGGHGYTF
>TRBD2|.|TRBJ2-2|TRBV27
TGTGCCAGCAACCTGGGGCGGGAGGCTATCACCGGGGAGCTGTTTTTT
CASNLGREAITGELFF
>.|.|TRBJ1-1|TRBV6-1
TGTGCCAGCATTTGGACAGCCTCCAACACTGAAGCTTTCTTT
CASIWTASNTEAFF
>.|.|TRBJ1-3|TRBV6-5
TGTGCCAGCAGCCCTCCCGGTGCAGGAAACACCATATATTTT
CASSPPGAGNTIYF
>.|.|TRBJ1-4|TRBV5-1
TGCGCCAGCAGCCCGACCGGGGGACTAGTACCGAATGAAAAACTGTTTTTT
CASSPTGGLVPNEKLFF
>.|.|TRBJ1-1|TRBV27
TGTGCCAGCAGTTTAAAAGCGTTTGGAACTGAAGCTTTCTTT
CASSLKAFGTEAFF
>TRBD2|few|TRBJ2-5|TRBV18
TGTGCCAGCTCACCAGAGGCTCGCTACGCAGCGGGGGAGACCCAGTACTTC
CASSPEARYAAGETQYF